Here is one TCR beta chain with its context. The method was immunoSEQ multiplex PCR; TCRdb's version includes in-frame clones alone and lacks a portion of them. The sample records about 65,000 clones, about 94% being singletons. This sample stems from a study of cytomegalovirus exposure and HLA in healthy donors. This TCR came from a man aged 18-30 years in good health and CMV-seropositive. Sequencing was carried out using PBMCs.

In nucleotides, the CDR3 is TGTGCCAGCAGCTTGACAGGGGGCGAGGAGACCCAGTACTTC. Protein product: CASSLTGGEETQYF. J is TRBJ2-5 and V is TRBV7-2; 10 bases line up with TRBD1. Germline-derived CDR1 and CDR2 are SGHTA and FQGNSA. V was clipped by 3 bases and J by 5 bases; unmatched bases: 3. The CDR3 spans 14 residues.